One and the same sample provided the 31 T cell receptor beta chains below, sequenced in a study of graft-versus-host responses after intestinal transplantation. No antigens are known for them. The data were produced by immunoSEQ multiplex PCR, yet TCRdb's version contains in-frame clones alone and is incomplete. Here the sample spans around 110,000 clones, about nine tenths being singletons. The specimen was unstimulated CD4+ T cells sorted from spleen or lymph node cells, collected before intestinal transplant. These receptors all come from a human donor who received an intestinal transplant.

This sequence joins TRBV6-6 and TRBJ2-7, with TRBD2 as a possible D gene (5 bases). This CDR3 spans 15 amino acids. CDR1 is MNHNY, CDR2 SVGAGI, per germline (reference sequence). Trimming took off 6 bases at V and 4 bases at J, with 19 bases between the two ends. CDR3 nucleotides: TGTGCCAGCAGGGAACGAGAGGGTTTCACGTACGAGCAGTACTTC. Translating it yields CASREREGFTYEQYF.

The chain joins TRBV19 to TRBJ2-1; TRBD2 aligns across 9 bases. CDR1 is LNHDA, CDR2 SQIVND, per germline (reference sequence). V was clipped by 5 bases and J by 7 bases; unmatched bases: 12. CDR3 length: 16 amino acids. As DNA, the CDR3 is TGTGCCAGTAGTGTCCCGGATCTAGCGGGAATGAATGAGCAGTTCTTC. Translating it yields CASSVPDLAGMNEQFF.

The V call is TRBV28, the J call TRBJ2-7, with D possibly being TRBD1 (6 bases). V was shortened by 5 bases and J by 5 bases, with 13 bases between the two germline ends. This CDR3 is 13 amino acids long. The V gene's germline CDR1 is MDHEN and CDR2 SYDVKM. In DNA, the CDR3 is TGTGCCAGCAGTCGAGGGGGATTCGACGAGCAGTACTTC. As protein: CASSRGGFDEQYF.

The gene calls are TRBV2 and TRBJ2-5; TRBD2 aligns across 10 bases. The ends lost 4 bases at V and 4 bases at J; junction bases unmatched: 6. The germline V gene encodes CDR1 SNHLY and CDR2 FYNNEI. This CDR3 has 15 residues. CDR3 sequence (DNA): TGTGCCAGCAGTGCTAGCGGGAGTGAAGGAGAGACCCAGTACTTC. Translated: CASSASGSEGETQYF.

J is TRBJ2-7 and V is TRBV28; 7 bases fit TRBD1. CDR1 is MDHEN, CDR2 SYDVKM, per germline. The CDR3 is 13 amino acids. V shed 4 bases, J shed 3 bases, and the junction held 3 bases outside the gene matches. The CDR3 sequence is CASSSTGIYEQYF. CDR3 bases: TGTGCCAGCAGTTCGACAGGGATCTACGAGCAGTACTTC. The complete variable domain, with remaining parts taken from reference TRBV28 and TRBJ2-7, reads DVKVTQSSRYLVKRTGEKVFLECVQDMDHENMFWYRQDPGLGLRLIYFSYDVKMKEKGDIPEGYSVSREKKERFSLILESASTNQTSMYLCASSSTGIYEQYFGPGTRLTVT.

This clone occurred once. This chain links TRBV7-2 with TRBJ1-2, with 12 bases matching TRBD1. The V and J ends lost 1 base and 0 bases, in that order; junction bases with no gene match: 6. Germline lookup yields CDR1 SGHTA and CDR2 FQGNSA. The length of the CDR3 is 18 residues. CDR3 sequence reads: CASSLVGTGGLTNYGYTF. DNA of the CDR3: TGTGCCAGCAGCTTAGTCGGGACAGGGGGCCTCACTAACTATGGCTACACCTTC.

The J gene is TRBJ2-7, the V gene TRBV18; TRBD1 aligns across 8 bases. The trim removed 1 base at V and 5 bases at J, leaving 7 bases unmatched. The CDR3 spans 15 residues. From germline, CDR1 is KGHSH and CDR2 LQKENI. The CDR3 DNA follows: TGTGCCAGCTCACCACTCGGACAGGGACAAGACGAGCAGTACTTC. Translating it yields CASSPLGQGQDEQYF.

The chain combines TRBV9 with TRBJ2-2; 7 bases map to TRBD2. The CDR3 extends over 16 amino acids. The germline V gene has CDR1 SGDLS and CDR2 YYNGEE. J gave up 4 bases and V 0 bases, and 6 bases lay outside the gene matches. The CDR3 loop reads CASSVEGGGITGELFF. CDR3 in DNA: TGTGCCAGCAGCGTAGAAGGCGGGGGAATCACCGGGGAGCTGTTTTTT.

CDR3 bases: TGTGCCAGCAGTTGGCGACCCTCGGGCACCGGGGAGCTGTTTTTT. Its protein is CASSWRPSGTGELFF. This chain links TRBV27 with TRBJ2-2; D is unclear. Deletions cut 4 bases from V and 4 bases from J, with 13 bases between. Per germline, CDR1 MNHEY and CDR2 SMNVEV (reference sequence). The CDR3 spans 15 residues.

The V call is TRBV11-2, the J call TRBJ2-7, with D perhaps matching TRBD2 (5 bases). Germline CDR1 SGHAT, CDR2 FQNNGV. This CDR3 contains 13 residues. Trimming stripped 1 base from V and 4 bases from J, with 8 bases between. CDR3 residues: CASSLVGLYEQYF. The CDR3 nucleotides are TGTGCCAGCAGCTTAGTAGGACTTTACGAGCAGTACTTC.

The chain couples TRBV15 to TRBJ2-3; 9 bases fit TRBD1. V trimming: 6 bases; J trimming: 4 bases; junction bases outside the gene matches: 5. Germline CDR1 is LNHNV and CDR2 is YYDKDF (reference sequence). The CDR3 spans 14 residues. The CDR3 nucleotides are TGTGCCACCAGACAACAGGGGGCCGCAGATACGCAGTATTTT. It is translated as CATRQQGAADTQYF.

The chain carries TRBV5-1 and TRBJ2-3, with D unresolved. This CDR3 has 15 residues. The V and J ends lost 0 bases and 0 bases respectively, with 8 bases between them. Germline CDR1 reads SGHRS; CDR2 reads YFSETQ. The CDR3 is CASSLGRRSTDTQYF. CDR3 DNA: TGCGCCAGCAGCTTGGGCAGGCGTAGCACAGATACGCAGTATTTT. Using reference TRBV5-1 and TRBJ2-3 for the parts outside the CDR3, the full variable domain is KAGVTQTPRYLIKTRGQQVTLSCSPISGHRSVSWYQQTPGQGLQFLFEYFSETQRNKGNFPGRFSGRQFSNSRSEMNVSTLELGDSALYLCASSLGRRSTDTQYFGPGTRLTVL.

The rearrangement uses TRBV9 and TRBJ1-2; 9 bases map to TRBD1. Germline trimming cut 3 bases from V and 4 bases from J; bases unmatched to any gene: 7. The germline gives CDR1 SGDLS, CDR2 YYNGEE. This CDR3 region has 15 residues. In nucleotides, the CDR3 is TGTGCCAGCAGCGCCGGGACAGGGAAGACCTATGGCTACACCTTC. It is translated as CASSAGTGKTYGYTF.

The rearrangement uses TRBV28 and TRBJ2-1; maybe TRBD1 (6 bases). The V gene lost 4 bases and the J gene lost 3 bases, with 13 bases spanning the gap. The CDR3 sequence is 15 residues long. Germline V gene sequence: CDR1 MDHEN, CDR2 SYDVKM. CDR3 residues: CASSSTGWDYNEQFF. Written as DNA, the CDR3 is TGTGCCAGCAGTTCCACAGGGTGGGACTACAATGAGCAGTTCTTC.

This chain links TRBV4-3 with TRBJ2-6, with TRBD1 matching 9 bases. This CDR3 is 19 amino acids long. The V segment lost 0 bases and the J segment 0 bases; nucleotides outside the gene matches: 6. CDR1 is LGHNA and CDR2 is YSLEER in the germline V gene. CDR3 amino acids: CASSQDWGTGNSGANVLTF. The DNA of the CDR3 is TGCGCCAGCAGCCAAGATTGGGGGACAGGGAACTCTGGGGCCAACGTCCTGACTTTC.

The V gene is TRBV6-5, the J gene TRBJ2-7, with D maybe TRBD1 (6 bases). With 2 bases removed from V and 3 bases from J, the gap between germline ends came to 17 bases. This CDR3 spans 16 amino acids. In germline, CDR1 is MNHEY, CDR2 SVGAGI. The CDR3 region is CASSYRSTGTFYEQYF. The CDR3 DNA is TGTGCCAGCAGTTACCGGAGCACCGGGACATTCTACGAGCAGTACTTC.

The CDR3 coding sequence is TGCGCCAGCAGCTTTAGGGGGATAGATGAAAAACTGTTTTTT. Protein sequence: CASSFRGIDEKLFF. The rearrangement links TRBV5-1 to TRBJ1-4; D perhaps matches TRBD1 (6 bases). Germline values: CDR1 SGHRS, CDR2 YFSETQ. V was pared by 2 bases and J by 6 bases, with 11 bases between. The CDR3 is 14 amino acids.

V is TRBV2 and J is TRBJ2-3; 7 bases agree with TRBD1. The CDR3 sequence is 13 residues long. V shed 3 bases, J shed 5 bases, and the junction held 2 bases outside the gene matches. Germline-derived CDR1 and CDR2 are SNHLY and FYNNEI. CDR3 region: CASSEQGVDTQYF. Written as DNA, the CDR3 is TGTGCCAGCAGTGAGCAGGGGGTAGATACGCAGTATTTT.

The V gene is TRBV30, the J gene TRBJ2-7, with a weak D call TRBD2 (7 bases). CDR1 GTSNPN and CDR2 SVGIG come from the germline V gene (reference sequence). V lost 2 bases, J lost 6 bases, and 14 bases lay in between. The CDR3 spans 13 residues. CDR3 sequence reads: CAWSRRGAGEQYF. The CDR3 coding sequence is TGTGCCTGGAGTCGTCGGGGGGCGGGCGAGCAGTACTTC.

This clone was seen more than once but under ten times. This rearrangement joins TRBV6-5 to TRBJ1-2, with TRBD1 matching over 10 bases. CDR1 and CDR2 (germline): MNHEY, SVGAGI. The CDR3 is made up of 14 amino acids. The V gene end was trimmed by 5 bases and the J gene end by 8 bases; junction bases not matched to a gene: 8. This CDR3 reads CASSRGQGVWGYTF. The CDR3 DNA reads TGTGCCAGCAGTAGAGGACAGGGGGTTTGGGGCTACACCTTC.

The gene calls are TRBV10-3 and TRBJ2-7; D ambiguous. This CDR3 spans 17 amino acids. Trimming took off 0 bases at V and 2 bases at J, with 17 bases between the two ends. The V gene's germline CDR1 is ENHRY and CDR2 SYGVKD. The CDR3 loop is CAISESGNWRGPYEQYF. CDR3 DNA: TGTGCCATCAGTGAGTCCGGTAACTGGCGCGGTCCCTACGAGCAGTACTTC.

The chain employs TRBV27 and TRBJ1-4; D gene uncertain. V lost 2 bases and J 7 bases, leaving 14 bases between the germline ends. CDR1 MNHEY and CDR2 SMNVEV come from the germline V gene (reference sequence). This CDR3 is 15 amino acids long. CDR3 sequence: CASSLSTVGGEKLFF. CDR3 sequence (DNA): TGTGCCAGCAGTTTAAGTACGGTGGGAGGTGAAAAACTGTTTTTT.

The chain has TRBV7-9 and TRBJ1-1, with TRBD1 as a possible D gene (5 bases). Trimming stripped 1 base from V and 12 bases from J, with 12 bases between. Germline V gives CDR1 SEHNR, CDR2 FQNEAQ (reference sequence). The CDR3 is 12 residues long. The CDR3, as DNA: TGTGCCAGCAGCTTAGTTGGCAGGGCAACTTTCTTT. Its protein product is CASSLVGRATFF.

This sequence joins TRBV5-4 and TRBJ2-2; D is possibly TRBD2 (7 bases). CDR1 SGHNT and CDR2 YYREEE come from the germline V gene (reference sequence). The V end lost 0 bases, the J end lost 4 bases, and 10 bases lay between the germline ends. The CDR3 spans 15 residues. CDR3 protein: CASSLEGGSTGELFF. In nucleotides, the CDR3 is TGTGCCAGCAGCTTGGAGGGGGGGAGCACCGGGGAGCTGTTTTTT.

CDR3 sequence: CASRGRGTDTQYF. DNA for the CDR3: TGCGCCAGCAGGGGGAGAGGCACAGATACGCAGTATTTT. The J gene is TRBJ2-3, the V gene TRBV10-1; D might be TRBD2 (5 bases). This CDR3 is 13 amino acids long. V was pared by 6 bases and J by 1 base, with 8 bases between. Per the germline V gene, CDR1 is WNHNN and CDR2 is SYGVQD (reference sequence).

The J gene is TRBJ1-1, the V gene TRBV2; maybe TRBD1 (5 bases). Looked up from germline, CDR1 is SNHLY and CDR2 is FYNNEI. V lost 7 bases and J 4 bases, leaving 28 bases between the germline ends. CDR3 length equals 18 residues. This CDR3 reads CASTLNPNPGGISTEAFF. DNA of the CDR3: TGTGCCAGCACCCTTAACCCCAACCCGGGGGGAATAAGCACTGAAGCTTTCTTT.

This chain's CDR3 is CASSYSWTGGDTQYF. CDR3 nucleotides: TGTGCCAGCAGTTACTCCTGGACAGGGGGCGATACGCAGTATTTT. This chain links TRBV6-5 with TRBJ2-3; 11 nucleotides match TRBD1. Germline V gene data show CDR1 as MNHEY and CDR2 as SVGAGI. The CDR3 length is 15 residues. The V gene end was trimmed by 0 bases and the J gene end by 6 bases; junction bases not matched to a gene: 2.

The count of this clone is one. V usage is TRBV27 and J usage is TRBJ2-1; 12 bases fit TRBD2. Losses at the gene ends were 2 bases for V and 3 bases for J; bases not matched to a gene: 14. The germline V gene has CDR1 MNHEY and CDR2 SMNVEV (reference sequence). The CDR3 totals 20 residues. The CDR3 reads CASSLRPGLAGGSSYNEQFF. In nucleotides, the CDR3 is TGTGCCAGCAGTTTACGTCCCGGGCTAGCGGGAGGGAGTAGCTACAATGAGCAGTTCTTC.

The chain employs TRBV15 and TRBJ2-7; D may be TRBD1 (5 bases). The CDR3 has 16 residues. Looked up from germline, CDR1 is LNHNV and CDR2 is YYDKDF (reference sequence). The V gene lost 1 base and the J gene lost 9 bases, with 22 bases spanning the gap. CDR3 in DNA: TGTGCCACCAGCAGAGGTGATGCGGCAGGGCCCCTGCTGCAGTACTTC. Its translation is CATSRGDAAGPLLQYF.

The genes are TRBV2 and TRBJ1-1; no clear D gene. Trimming stripped 1 base from V and 5 bases from J, with 11 bases between. The germline V gene has CDR1 SNHLY and CDR2 FYNNEI. This CDR3 has 14 residues. Here the CDR3 reads CASSEVQVTTEAFF. The DNA for the CDR3 is TGTGCCAGCAGTGAAGTCCAGGTGACAACTGAAGCTTTCTTT. The complete variable domain, with remaining parts taken from reference TRBV2 and TRBJ1-1, reads EPEVTQTPSHQVTQMGQEVILRCVPISNHLYFYWYRQILGQKVEFLVSFYNNEISEKSEIFDDQFSVERPDGSNFTLKIRSTKLEDSAMYFCASSEVQVTTEAFFGQGTRLTVV.

The gene calls are TRBV5-1 and TRBJ2-5; 11 bases agree with TRBD2. V shed 3 bases and J 2 bases; nucleotides not matched to a gene: 12. This CDR3 has 18 amino acids. Germline CDR1 and CDR2: SGHRS and YFSETQ. Written as DNA, the CDR3 is TGCGCCAGCAGCTGGAGACGACTAGCGGGAAGAACTCAAGAGACCCAGTACTTC. Translating gives CASSWRRLAGRTQETQYF.